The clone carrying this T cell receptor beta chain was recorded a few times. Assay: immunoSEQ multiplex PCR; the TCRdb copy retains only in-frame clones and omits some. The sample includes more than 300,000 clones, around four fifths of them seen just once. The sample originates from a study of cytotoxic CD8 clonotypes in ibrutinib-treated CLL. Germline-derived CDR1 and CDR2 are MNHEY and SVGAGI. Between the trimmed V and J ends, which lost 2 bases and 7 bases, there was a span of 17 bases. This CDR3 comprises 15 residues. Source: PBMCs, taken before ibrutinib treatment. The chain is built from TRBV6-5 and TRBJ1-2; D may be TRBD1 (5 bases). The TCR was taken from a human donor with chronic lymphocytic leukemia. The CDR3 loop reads CASSYGGALVGGYTF. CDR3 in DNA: TGTGCCAGCAGTTACGGAGGGGCGCTTGTTGGTGGCTACACCTTC.